These 25 T cell receptor beta chains were all obtained from the same sample, sequenced in a study of identical twins. TCRdb reprocessed the 5' RACE reads with MiXCR, giving one entry per CDR3 protein. The sample shows around 960,000 distinct CDR3 sequences, 9% to 15% of them seen only once. This sample was also put to use in a study of yellow fever vaccine responses in identical twins.

The specimen sequenced was PBMCs. The receptor set was obtained from a woman between 18 and 29 years old in good health.

The J gene is TRBJ2-7, the V gene TRBV3-1; 11 bases align to TRBD2. Germline trimming cut 1 base from V and 4 bases from J; bases unmatched to any gene: 3. The germline V gene encodes CDR1 LGHDT and CDR2 YNNKEL (reference sequence). The CDR3 has 15 amino acids. This chain's CDR3 is CASSQVRTSGYEQYF. The CDR3 DNA reads TGTGCCAGCAGCCAAGTTCGGACTAGCGGGTACGAGCAGTACTTC.

In its sample, this clonotype was seen a few times. The rearrangement uses TRBV25-1 and TRBJ2-4; D possibly corresponds to TRBD2 (6 bases). Deletions cut 2 bases from V and 9 bases from J, with 8 bases between. Germline V gene data show CDR1 as MGHDK and CDR2 as SYGVNS. The CDR3 contains 12 residues. The CDR3 here is CASSEQGGIQYF. The DNA for the CDR3 is TGTGCCAGCAGTGAACAGGGAGGCATTCAGTACTTC.

The gene calls are TRBV15 and TRBJ1-1; maybe TRBD1 (5 bases). The CDR3 contains 15 residues. Germline CDR1 and CDR2: LNHNV and YYDKDF (reference sequence). Deletions cut 0 bases from V and 4 bases from J, with 12 bases between. The CDR3 region has the DNA TGTGCCACCAGCAGAGACATACAGGTGAGCACTGAAGCTTTCTTT. This translates into CATSRDIQVSTEAFF.

This chain links TRBV5-5 with TRBJ2-1; TRBD1 is a possible D gene (7 bases). Germline assignment: CDR1 SGHKS and CDR2 YYEKEE (reference sequence). This CDR3 comprises 15 residues. V was trimmed by 4 bases and J by 4 bases, leaving 15 bases between them. CDR3 region: CASSTRGDGYNEQFF. For the CDR3, the DNA is TGTGCCAGCAGCACCAGGGGGGACGGGTACAATGAGCAGTTCTTC.

This clonotype was found a few times. The V and J genes are TRBV5-6 and TRBJ1-2; no definite D call. The germline gives CDR1 SGHDT, CDR2 YYEEEE. V was shortened by 2 bases and J by 0 bases, with 14 bases between the two germline ends. CDR3 length: 16 residues. The CDR3 spells CASSFGLLGTNYGYTF. The CDR3 nucleotides read TGTGCCAGCAGCTTTGGGCTTCTGGGGACTAACTATGGCTACACCTTC.

This chain uses TRBV5-1 with TRBJ2-7; perhaps D is TRBD1 or TRBD2 (5 bases each). Trimming took off 10 bases at V and 6 bases at J, with 29 bases between the two ends. The CDR3 has 16 residues. Germline CDR1 reads SGHRS; CDR2 reads YFSETQ. The CDR3 nucleotides read TGCGCCGCCAGCATACCCTCGGACATAGCTGAGGGCGAGCAGTACGTC. Its protein product is CAASIPSDIAEGEQYV.

The genes are TRBV20-1 and TRBJ1-1; 9 bases agree with TRBD1. Losses at the gene ends were 0 bases for V and 10 bases for J; bases not matched to a gene: 12. Germline CDR1 and CDR2: DFQATT and SNEGSKA (reference sequence). The CDR3 runs 15 residues. The CDR3 nucleotides read TGCAGTGCTAGAGATATAATACGGGGGACAGGGTCAGCTTTCTTT. It translates to CSARDIIRGTGSAFF.

The table lists this clonotype with a few counts. V and J are TRBV12-3 or TRBV12-4 and TRBJ1-3, with D hard to call. There are 15 residues in the CDR3. Trimming removed 6 bases at V and 0 bases at J, with 12 bases between. In DNA, the CDR3 is TGTGCCAGCAGCTCCCCCGGCTTCTCTGGAAACACCATATATTTT. Amino acids: CASSSPGFSGNTIYF.

This chain uses TRBV10-3 with TRBJ2-1; D not certain. Between the trimmed V and J ends, which lost 6 bases and 5 bases, there was a span of 14 bases. CDR1 is ENHRY, CDR2 SYGVKD, per germline. The CDR3 has 14 residues. The DNA of the CDR3 is TGTGCCATCAGCGAAACTACGGAAGACAATGAGCAGTTCTTC. Translation: CAISETTEDNEQFF.

This clonotype came up a few times. This sequence joins TRBV4-1 and TRBJ2-1; D is unclear. The CDR3 sequence is 11 residues long. The ends were cut back, 4 bases at V and 8 bases at J, with 6 bases in the middle. CDR1 and CDR2 from the germline V gene are MGHRA and YSYEKL. The CDR3 bases are TGCGCCAGCAGCCGGTCGGATGAGCAGTTCTTC. The encoded protein is CASSRSDEQFF.

This clonotype was counted a few times. This sequence joins TRBV24-1 and TRBJ2-5, with 7 bases aligning to TRBD1. Trimming took 4 bases from V and 5 from J; bases not matched to a gene: 6. This CDR3 is 14 amino acids long. Germline V gives CDR1 KGHDR, CDR2 SFDVKD. CDR3 bases: TGTGCCACCAGTGAAAGGGGGCATTGGGAGACCCAGTACTTC. This codes for CATSERGHWETQYF.

In its sample, this clonotype was seen once. The chain is built from TRBV7-3 and TRBJ2-3, with TRBD2 matching over 9 bases. V shed 6 bases and J 4 bases; nucleotides not matched to a gene: 5. Germline CDR1 SGHTA, CDR2 FQGTGA. The length of the CDR3 is 14 residues. The CDR3 DNA reads as TGTGCCAGCAGTAGCGGGAGTACCCCAGATACGCAGTATTTT. Its protein product is CASSSGSTPDTQYF.

The table lists this clonotype with a few counts. The V gene is TRBV10-3, the J gene TRBJ2-1; weak D call: TRBD2 (6 bases). The CDR3 sequence is 15 residues long. Trimming shortened V by 2 bases and J by 6 bases, and 14 bases separated the two germline ends. Germline CDR1 reads ENHRY; CDR2 reads SYGVKD. The CDR3 DNA sequence: TGTGCCATCAGTGAGGGAGGGACCCTCGGCAATGAGCAGTTCTTC. Encoded protein: CAISEGGTLGNEQFF.

This clonotype was recorded at least ten times. The chain links TRBV6-5 to TRBJ2-3; 9 nucleotides agree with TRBD2. CDR1 and CDR2 (germline): MNHEY, SVGAGI. This CDR3 is built from 16 residues. The J segment lost 3 bases and the V segment lost 3 bases, leaving 7 bases of the junction unmatched. The CDR3 sequence: CASSYSSGSRTDTQYF. DNA for the CDR3: TGTGCCAGCAGTTATAGTAGCGGGAGTAGGACAGATACGCAGTATTTT.

The V gene is TRBV6-1, the J gene TRBJ2-6; possibly TRBD1 or TRBD2 for D (5 bases each). The V end was cut by 6 bases, the J end by 1 base, with 16 bases between. CDR1 and CDR2 (germline): MNHNS, SASEGT. There are 17 residues in the CDR3. This CDR3 reads CASSAGGRQSGANVLTF. In nucleotides, the CDR3 is TGTGCCAGCAGCGCTGGGGGTAGACAGTCTGGGGCCAACGTCCTGACTTTC.

There are a few counts of this clonotype. The chain uses TRBV12-5 and TRBJ1-2; D unresolved. Germline V gives CDR1 LGHNT, CDR2 FRNRAP. The CDR3 spans 13 residues. The ends were cut back, 5 bases at V and 2 bases at J, with 9 bases in the middle. The CDR3 DNA sequence: TGTGCTAGTGGTATCAGTTCGAACTATGGCTACACCTTC. Translated, it gives CASGISSNYGYTF.

The chain joins TRBV20-1 to TRBJ2-7, with 7 bases that match TRBD2. This CDR3 is 15 amino acids long. Germline V lookup: CDR1 DFQATT, CDR2 SNEGSKA (reference sequence). Trimming removed 0 bases from V and 6 bases from J; junction bases left unmatched: 11. The CDR3 sequence is CSARDGLGGSSEQYF. CDR3 in DNA: TGCAGTGCTAGAGATGGTCTGGGCGGGAGTAGCGAGCAGTACTTC.

This clonotype showed up many times. The chain links TRBV20-1 to TRBJ1-6, with D hard to call. The V end was cut by 0 bases, the J end by 0 bases, with 9 bases between. The CDR3 length is 16 residues. Germline CDR1 reads DFQATT; CDR2 reads SNEGSKA (reference sequence). The DNA of the CDR3 is TGCAGTGCTAGAGATTATGAGAGCTCCTATAATTCACCCCTCCACTTT. Its protein product is CSARDYESSYNSPLHF.

The rearrangement joins TRBV10-3 to TRBJ2-2; 11 bases map to TRBD2. The V gene's germline CDR1 is ENHRY and CDR2 SYGVKD. The CDR3 consists of 16 residues. Losses at the gene ends were 3 bases for V and 6 bases for J; bases not matched to a gene: 6. The chain's CDR3 is CAISEGLAGGAGELFF. CDR3 nucleotide sequence: TGTGCCATCAGTGAAGGCCTAGCGGGAGGCGCCGGGGAGCTGTTTTTT.

This clonotype was seen a handful of times. The rearrangement joins TRBV20-1 to TRBJ2-3; 9 positions match TRBD2. Germline V gene data show CDR1 as DFQATT and CDR2 as SNEGSKA (reference sequence). This CDR3 contains 15 residues. Trimming at V came to 3 bases and at J to 2 bases, leaving 6 bases not matched to a gene. The CDR3 spells CSASQTSGYTDTQYF. CDR3 bases: TGCAGTGCTAGTCAGACTAGCGGATACACAGATACGCAGTATTTT.

The J gene is TRBJ2-1, the V gene TRBV20-1; 8 bases are a match to TRBD2. The CDR3 is made up of 14 amino acids. Germline V lookup: CDR1 DFQATT, CDR2 SNEGSKA (reference sequence). V shed 3 bases and J 3 bases; nucleotides not matched to a gene: 4. The CDR3 sequence: CSASAGTSYNEQFF. CDR3 sequence (DNA): TGCAGTGCTAGTGCCGGGACTAGCTACAATGAGCAGTTCTTC.

The V call is TRBV15, the J call TRBJ1-2; possible D gene TRBD1, 6 bases. The CDR3 has 16 residues. Trimming took off 0 bases at V and 4 bases at J, with 15 bases between the two ends. Germline CDR1 is LNHNV and CDR2 is YYDKDF (reference sequence). CDR3: CATSRDRADRSYGYTF. Written as DNA, the CDR3 is TGTGCCACCAGCAGAGATAGGGCTGACAGGAGCTATGGCTACACCTTC.

This clonotype came up a few times. The CDR3, as DNA: TGTGCCAGCAGCTTGGGTCGAGGGGTGTGGTTCTTC. Protein sequence: CASSLGRGVWFF. This sequence joins TRBV7-8 and TRBJ2-1, with D perhaps TRBD1 or TRBD2 (5 bases each). Per the germline V gene, CDR1 is SGHVS and CDR2 is FQNEAQ. CDR3 length: 12 amino acids. The ends were cut back, 3 bases at V and 15 bases at J, with 15 bases in the middle.

This clonotype occurred a few times. This chain links TRBV5-1 with TRBJ2-5, with D possibly being TRBD1 (6 bases). There are 17 residues in the CDR3. Germline V CDR1 and CDR2: SGHRS, YFSETQ. Trimming stripped 0 bases from V and 2 bases from J, with 17 bases between. The CDR3 DNA reads TGCGCCAGCAGCTTGGGCTCCTCCGTAGACAGGCAAGAGACCCAGTACTTC. Its translation: CASSLGSSVDRQETQYF.

The chain combines TRBV4-2 with TRBJ2-1; TRBD2 might be the D (5 bases). Trimming pared 4 bases from V and 0 bases from J, leaving 16 bases between. The CDR3 length is 17 residues. Germline assignment: CDR1 LGHNA and CDR2 YNFKEQ. The CDR3 sequence is CASSLWERGSSYNEQFF. CDR3 nucleotide sequence: TGTGCCAGCAGCCTATGGGAACGGGGAAGCTCCTACAATGAGCAGTTCTTC.